This is a list of T cell receptor beta chains from one sample in a study of T cell responses to AZD1222 COVID-19 vaccine. Here immunoSEQ multiplex PCR was the method, and the copy in TCRdb shows in-frame clones only, minus some. This sample has around 180,000 clones, with approximately 87% found just once. The source was peripheral blood, collected on day 0 of MenACWY control vaccination. The receptors come from an adult in good health. CDR3s include the opening cysteine and the closing phenylalanine or tryptophan. The D gene is left open where the match is weak. Some rows have no size entry. The others give once, few or many, or a class for an expanded clone.

cdr3_aa: CASSLVGYEQYF
cdr3_nt: TGTGCCAGCAGCTTAGTTGGCTACGAGCAGTACTTC
v_call: TRBV7-9
d_call: NA
clone_size: NA
j_call: TRBJ2-7

cdr3_aa: CASSGTGGPFGTDTQYF
cdr3_nt: TGTGCCAGCAGTGGGACAGGGGGACCTTTCGGCACAGATACGCAGTATTTT
v_call: TRBV27
d_call: TRBD1
clone_size: NA
j_call: TRBJ2-3

cdr3_aa: CASSFDVPPYTF
cdr3_nt: TGTGCCAGCAGCTTTGACGTTCCTCCCTACACCTTC
v_call: TRBV5-6
d_call: NA
clone_size: NA
j_call: TRBJ1-2

cdr3_aa: CASSGQLSGNTIYF
cdr3_nt: TGTGCCAGCTCGGGACAGCTCTCTGGAAACACCATATATTTT
v_call: TRBV2
d_call: TRBD1
clone_size: NA
j_call: TRBJ1-3

cdr3_aa: CASSEYGHRGGNQPQHF
cdr3_nt: TGTGCCAGCAGTGAATATGGCCATCGGGGGGGCAATCAGCCCCAGCATTTT
v_call: TRBV6-1
d_call: NA
clone_size: NA
j_call: TRBJ1-5

cdr3_aa: CASSRTGEGAGKLFF
cdr3_nt: TGTGCCAGCAGCCGCACAGGGGAGGGGGCGGGAAAACTGTTTTTT
v_call: TRBV5-6
d_call: TRBD1
clone_size: NA
j_call: TRBJ1-4

cdr3_aa: CASSYSRGRSNYGYTF
cdr3_nt: TGTGCCAGCAGTTACTCGAGGGGCAGGTCGAACTATGGCTACACCTTC
v_call: TRBV6-2/TRBV6-3
d_call: NA
clone_size: NA
j_call: TRBJ1-2

cdr3_aa: CASSYLADAQPQHF
cdr3_nt: TGTGCCAGCAGCTACCTTGCGGACGCTCAGCCCCAGCATTTT
v_call: TRBV6-1
d_call: NA
clone_size: NA
j_call: TRBJ1-5

cdr3_aa: CATSGQGTYEQYF
cdr3_nt: TGTGCCACCTCGGGACAGGGGACCTACGAGCAGTACTTC
v_call: TRBV15
d_call: TRBD1
clone_size: once
j_call: TRBJ2-7

cdr3_aa: CASSQGTPGDRDSYEQYF
cdr3_nt: TGTGCCAGCAGCCAAGGGACCCCCGGCGACAGGGATTCCTACGAGCAGTACTTC
v_call: TRBV4-2
d_call: TRBD1
clone_size: NA
j_call: TRBJ2-7

cdr3_aa: CASSLFPGYEQYF
cdr3_nt: TGTGCCAGCAGCCTTTTCCCAGGGTACGAGCAGTACTTC
v_call: TRBV14
d_call: NA
clone_size: NA
j_call: TRBJ2-7

cdr3_aa: CASRGRGSAFF
cdr3_nt: TGTGCCAGCAGGGGCAGGGGGAGCGCTTTCTTT
v_call: TRBV2
d_call: TRBD1
clone_size: NA
j_call: TRBJ1-1

cdr3_aa: CASIIRAGSNTEAFF
cdr3_nt: TGTGCCAGCATTATCAGGGCCGGGTCGAACACTGAAGCTTTCTTT
v_call: TRBV6-5
d_call: NA
clone_size: NA
j_call: TRBJ1-1

cdr3_aa: CASSLGSNEQFF
cdr3_nt: TGTGCCAGCAGTTTAGGGTCTAATGAGCAGTTCTTC
v_call: TRBV12-3/TRBV12-4
d_call: NA
clone_size: NA
j_call: TRBJ2-1

cdr3_aa: CATSGLETQYF
cdr3_nt: TGTGCCACCTCAGGTCTCGAGACCCAGTACTTC
v_call: TRBV10-3
d_call: NA
clone_size: few
j_call: TRBJ2-5

cdr3_aa: CASRGTNSYEQYF
cdr3_nt: TGTGCCAGCAGGGGGACTAACTCCTACGAGCAGTACTTC
v_call: TRBV28
d_call: TRBD2
clone_size: NA
j_call: TRBJ2-7